Sequencing of this T cell receptor beta chain was carried out in a study of beta chain features in type 1 diabetes. Points from the study as a whole: A pattern of fewer insertions and more deletions at VDJ junctions was seen in type 1 diabetes patients.

This CDR3 is built from 15 residues. The V gene end was trimmed by 0 bases and the J gene end by 2 bases; junction bases not matched to a gene: 4. Germline values: CDR1 SGDLS, CDR2 YYNGEE. Populations isolated by sorting all had purity greater than 95%. All of the isolated RNA was reverse transcribed, so expressed TCRB transcripts were sequenced. Assay used: immunoSEQ multiplex PCR; TCRdb lists only in-frame clones, some missing. The sample includes under 450,000 clones, about 14% of them seen just once. Notes on this clone: Antigen specificity is unknown.

The chain couples TRBV9 to TRBJ1-1; 7 bases are a match to TRBD1. The TCR comes from a young man in good health. Input material: naive CD4+ T cells from blood. The CDR3 region has the DNA TGTGCCAGCAGCGTAGGTCAGGGGGTTAACACTGAAGCTTTCTTT. As protein: CASSVGQGVNTEAFF. The full variable domain, its missing parts supplied by reference TRBV9 and TRBJ1-1, is DSGVTQTPKHLITATGQRVTLRCSPRSGDLSVYWYQQSLDQGLQFLIQYYNGEERAKGNILERFSAQQFPDLHSELNLSSLELGDSALYFCASSVGQGVNTEAFFGQGTRLTVV.